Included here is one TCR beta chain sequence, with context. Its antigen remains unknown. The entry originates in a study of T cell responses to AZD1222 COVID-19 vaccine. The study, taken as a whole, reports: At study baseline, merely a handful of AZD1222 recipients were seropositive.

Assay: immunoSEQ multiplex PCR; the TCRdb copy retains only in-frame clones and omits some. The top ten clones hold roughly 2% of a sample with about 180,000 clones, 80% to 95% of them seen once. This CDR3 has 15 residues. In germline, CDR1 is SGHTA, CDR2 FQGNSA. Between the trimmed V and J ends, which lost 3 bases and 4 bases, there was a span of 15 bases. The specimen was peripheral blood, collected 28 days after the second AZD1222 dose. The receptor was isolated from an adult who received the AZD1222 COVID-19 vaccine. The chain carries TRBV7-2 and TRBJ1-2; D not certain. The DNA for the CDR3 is TGTGCCAGCAGCTTTCCTTGGCGGGGTGGCTATGGCTACACCTTC. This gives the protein CASSFPWRGGYGYTF.